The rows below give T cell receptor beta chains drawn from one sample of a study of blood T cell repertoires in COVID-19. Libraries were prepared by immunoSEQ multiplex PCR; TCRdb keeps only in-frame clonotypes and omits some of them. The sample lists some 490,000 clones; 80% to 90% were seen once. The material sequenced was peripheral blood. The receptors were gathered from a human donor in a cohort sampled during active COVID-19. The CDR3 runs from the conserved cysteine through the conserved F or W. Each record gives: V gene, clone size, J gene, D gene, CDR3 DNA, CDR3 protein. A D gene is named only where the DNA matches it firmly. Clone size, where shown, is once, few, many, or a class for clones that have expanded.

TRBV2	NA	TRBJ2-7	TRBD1	TGTGCCAGCAGTGGAGACAGGGGACGGGGCCTCGAGCAGTACTTC	CASSGDRGRGLEQYF
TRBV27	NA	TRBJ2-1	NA	TGTGCCAGCAGTTTATATCGGACAAGCTACAATGAGCAGTTCTTC	CASSLYRTSYNEQFF
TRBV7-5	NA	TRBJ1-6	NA	TGTGCCAGAAGCTATATGGGACACTTCCATTCACCCCTCCACTTT	CARSYMGHFHSPLHF
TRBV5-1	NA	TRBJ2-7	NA	TGCGCCAGCAGCTTGGGCGACAGGTTAACCTACGAGCAGTACTTC	CASSLGDRLTYEQYF
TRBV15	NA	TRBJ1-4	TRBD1	TGTGCCACCAGCAAAGGAACAGGGGCTGTTAATGAAAAACTGTTTTTT	CATSKGTGAVNEKLFF
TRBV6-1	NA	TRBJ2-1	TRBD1	TGTGCCAGCAGTGAATTGGAGACAGGGTACAATGAGCAGTTCTTC	CASSELETGYNEQFF
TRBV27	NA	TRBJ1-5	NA	TGTGCCAGCAGTTTGTCTCAGGGAATCCGGCAGCCCCAGCATTTT	CASSLSQGIRQPQHF
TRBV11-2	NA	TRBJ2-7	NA	TGTGCCAGCAGCTTAGCTCACAGCCCCTACGAGCAGTACTTC	CASSLAHSPYEQYF
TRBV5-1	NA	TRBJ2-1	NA	TGCGCCAGCAGACGGGACACCTACAATGAGCAGTTCTTC	CASRRDTYNEQFF
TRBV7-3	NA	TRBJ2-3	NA	TGTGCCAGCAGCTTCACCGGAGGGCCGGCAGATACGCAGTATTTT	CASSFTGGPADTQYF
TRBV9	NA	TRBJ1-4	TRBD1	TGTGCCAGCAGCCCCCGGGACAGTCGGTCGGGTGAAAAACTGTTTTTT	CASSPRDSRSGEKLFF
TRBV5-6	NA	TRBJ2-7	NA	TGTGCCAGCAAATGGAAGGAGGGGCTGCGGGAGCAGTACTTC	CASKWKEGLREQYF
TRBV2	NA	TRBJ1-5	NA	TGTGCCAGCAATCTCCTGACAGGCCCAAATCAGCCCCAGCATTTT	CASNLLTGPNQPQHF
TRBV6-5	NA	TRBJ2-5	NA	TGTGCCAGCACCCTCTTACTCCAAGAGACCCAGTACTTC	CASTLLLQETQYF
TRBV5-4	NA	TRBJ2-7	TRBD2	TGTGCCAGCAGCTTAGGACGGGAGGTACGCGAGCAGTACTTC	CASSLGREVREQYF
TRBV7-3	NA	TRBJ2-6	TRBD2	TGTGCCAGCAGCCCCGCCCCTGGACTAGCGGGGAATTCTGGGGCCAACGTCCTGACTTTC	CASSPAPGLAGNSGANVLTF
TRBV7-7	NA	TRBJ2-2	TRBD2	TGTGCTAGCAGCTCTGGACTAGAATCTTCTAACACCGGGGAGCTGTTTTTT	CASSSGLESSNTGELFF
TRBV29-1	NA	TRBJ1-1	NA	TGCAGCGTCCGACCCCCGGGGGAAGTCTCTGAAGCTTTCTTT	CSVRPPGEVSEAFF
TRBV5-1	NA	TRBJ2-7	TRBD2	TGCGCCAGCAGCTTGACTAGCGGGAGTCTCAGCGAGCAGTACTTC	CASSLTSGSLSEQYF
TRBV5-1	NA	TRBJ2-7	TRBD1	TGCGCCAGCAGCCCCGCCCGACAGGGGACGGCGTACGAGCAGTACTTC	CASSPARQGTAYEQYF
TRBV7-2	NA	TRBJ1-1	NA	TGTGCCAGCAGCTTAGTAGCAGGGGCCGGGGGGCGGCGACTTGGAGCTTTCTTT	CASSLVAGAGGRRLGAFF
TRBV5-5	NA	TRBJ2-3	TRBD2	TGTGCCAGCAGCTTCGGACTAGCGCAGGGAGATACGCAGTATTTT	CASSFGLAQGDTQYF
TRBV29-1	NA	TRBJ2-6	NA	TGCAGCGTTCCGACCGGAGGGGTTACCAACGTCCTGACTTTC	CSVPTGGVTNVLTF
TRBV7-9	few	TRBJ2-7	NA	TGTGCCAGCAGCTTAGCCCTCTGGGCGGGTAGCTCCTACGAGCAGTACTTC	CASSLALWAGSSYEQYF
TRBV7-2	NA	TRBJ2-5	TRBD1	TGTGCCAGCAGCTTCATGCCTACAGGGGGCATGAAGACCCAGTACTTC	CASSFMPTGGMKTQYF
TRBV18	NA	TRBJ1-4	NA	TGTGCCAGCTCACCCCTTCGGGGGGGGACTAATGAAAAACTGTTTTTT	CASSPLRGGTNEKLFF
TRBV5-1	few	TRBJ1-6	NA	TGCGCCAGCAGCTTGGCGCTCCAGGGCTGTGACTTT	CASSLALQGCDF
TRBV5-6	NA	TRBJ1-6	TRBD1	TGTGCCAGCAGCTTTCTACAGGGGAAAGGGTCACCCCTCCACTTT	CASSFLQGKGSPLHF